This T cell receptor (beta chain) is drawn from a study of CXCR3-negative and CXCR3-positive naive CD8 T cells. Each TRB cDNA library was prepared by 5' RACE (with UMI labels). After re-calling the 5' RACE reads, TCRdb lists one entry per CDR3 protein, DNA absent. In all, the sample yields 130,000 or so distinct CDR3 sequences. As regards this clonotype: Its antigen is not known.

Naive CD8+ T cells showed CD45RO-CCR7+CD27+CD95-. Germline CDR1 and CDR2: MNHEY and SVGAGI. CDR3 length: 13 amino acids. Overall study findings and caveats: Higher TRB CDR3 hydrophobicity marked CXCR3-positive naive cells relative to CXCR3-negative naive cells. Researchers reported similar TRBV-TRBJ usage in naive CXCR3-negative and CXCR3-positive cells, though memory differed. TCR interaction strength was inferred from TRB CDR3 physicochemistry, as CD5 matched across naive subsets. Diversity was high in both naive subsets and much lower in memory cells.

The chain uses TRBV6-5 and TRBJ2-7; TCRdb designates TRBD2, a call that cannot be tested without DNA. Sequenced material: naive CXCR3+ CD8+ T cells from blood. Subset described: CD45RO-CCR7+CD27+CD95- naive CD8+ T cells expressing CXCR3 (TNR3+). This sequence was found in a human donor in good health. Some clones in this sample may be carry-over from other donors' samples. CDR3 residues: CASSLAGIYEQYF.